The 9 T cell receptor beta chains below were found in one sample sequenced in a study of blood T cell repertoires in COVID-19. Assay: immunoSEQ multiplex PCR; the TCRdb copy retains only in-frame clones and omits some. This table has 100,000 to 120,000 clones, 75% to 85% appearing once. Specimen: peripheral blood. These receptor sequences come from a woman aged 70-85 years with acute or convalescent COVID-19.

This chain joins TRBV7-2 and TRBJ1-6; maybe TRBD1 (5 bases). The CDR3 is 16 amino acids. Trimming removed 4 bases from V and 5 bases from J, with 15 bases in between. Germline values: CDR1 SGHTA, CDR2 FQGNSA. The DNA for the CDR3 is TGTGCCAGCAGCTCAGGTGGGGGGAGAAATAATTCACCCCTCCACTTT. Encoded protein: CASSSGGGRNNSPLHF.

The DNA for the CDR3 is TGTGCCTGGAGTCCCGTCCTCCACGAGCAGTACTTC. Translating gives CAWSPVLHEQYF. The chain joins TRBV30 to TRBJ2-7, with D uncertain. This CDR3 region has 12 residues. Deletions cut 2 bases from V and 5 bases from J, with 10 bases between. Germline-derived CDR1 and CDR2 are GTSNPN and SVGIG (reference sequence).

Here the CDR3 DNA reads TGCGCCAGCAGCTTTGACGGGACAGGGATTTACATTCAGTACTTC. Translation gives CASSFDGTGIYIQYF. The rearrangement links TRBV5-1 to TRBJ2-4; 9 bases are a match to TRBD1. The CDR3 covers 15 residues. Losses at the gene ends were 2 bases for V and 8 bases for J; bases not matched to a gene: 8. In germline, CDR1 is SGHRS, CDR2 YFSETQ. Using reference TRBV5-1 and TRBJ2-4 for the parts outside the CDR3, the full variable domain is KAGVTQTPRYLIKTRGQQVTLSCSPISGHRSVSWYQQTPGQGLQFLFEYFSETQRNKGNFPGRFSGRQFSNSRSEMNVSTLELGDSALYLCASSFDGTGIYIQYFGAGTRLSVL.

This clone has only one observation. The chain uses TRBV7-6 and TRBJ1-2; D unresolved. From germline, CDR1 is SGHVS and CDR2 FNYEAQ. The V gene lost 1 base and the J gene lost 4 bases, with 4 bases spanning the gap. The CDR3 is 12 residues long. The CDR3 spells CASSLVSYGYTF. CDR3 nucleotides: TGTGCCAGCAGCTTAGTTAGCTATGGCTACACCTTC.

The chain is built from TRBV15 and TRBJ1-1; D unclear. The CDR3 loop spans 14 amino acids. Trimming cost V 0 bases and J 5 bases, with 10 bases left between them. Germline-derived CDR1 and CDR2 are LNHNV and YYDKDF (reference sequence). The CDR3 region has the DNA TGTGCCACCAGCAGAGATCGAGGAGGGACTGAAGCTTTCTTT. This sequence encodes CATSRDRGGTEAFF.

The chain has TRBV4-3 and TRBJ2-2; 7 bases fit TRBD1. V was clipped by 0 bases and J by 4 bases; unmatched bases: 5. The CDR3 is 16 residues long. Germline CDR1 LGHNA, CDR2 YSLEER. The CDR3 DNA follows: TGCGCCAGCAGCCAAGAAGGGGGCTTGGTCACCGGGGAGCTGTTTTTT. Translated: CASSQEGGLVTGELFF.

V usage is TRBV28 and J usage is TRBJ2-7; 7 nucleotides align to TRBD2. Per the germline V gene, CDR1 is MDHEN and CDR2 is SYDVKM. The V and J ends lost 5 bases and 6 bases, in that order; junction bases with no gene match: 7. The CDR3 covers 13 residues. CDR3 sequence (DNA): TGTGCCAGCAGTCAGACTAGCCTGCCCGAGCAGTACTTC. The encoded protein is CASSQTSLPEQYF.

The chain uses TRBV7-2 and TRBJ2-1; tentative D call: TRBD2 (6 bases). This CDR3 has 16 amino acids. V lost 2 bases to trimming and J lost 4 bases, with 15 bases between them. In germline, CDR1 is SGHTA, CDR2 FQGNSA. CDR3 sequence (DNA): TGTGCCAGCAGCTTACGCCCCGGACTACCGTACAATGAGCAGTTCTTC. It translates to CASSLRPGLPYNEQFF.

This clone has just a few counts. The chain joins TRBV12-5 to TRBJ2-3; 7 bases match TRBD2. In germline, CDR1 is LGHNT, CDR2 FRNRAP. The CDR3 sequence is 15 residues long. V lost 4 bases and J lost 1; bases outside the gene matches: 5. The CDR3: CASGWGGEGTDTQYF. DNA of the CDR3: TGTGCTAGTGGTTGGGGGGGAGAGGGCACAGATACGCAGTATTTT.